This T cell receptor beta chain was sequenced during a study of T cell repertoires in cytomegalovirus infection. The wider study: CMV infection together with matching HLA type was indicated by public TCR beta signatures.

Germline V gene lookup returns CDR1 DFQATT and CDR2 SNEGSKA (reference sequence). The CDR3 sequence is 15 residues long. Germline trimming cut 1 base from V and 4 bases from J; bases unmatched to any gene: 7. Worth noting for this clonotype: Its matching antigen is unknown.

TCRdb called the reads again in MiXCR, with one record for every CDR3 protein. This sample carries a few hundred thousand distinct CDR3 sequences, roughly 18% of them seen once, and the ten largest clones take about 10%. Findings and limits, study-wide: Public TCR beta family frequency separated CMV-and-HLA carriers, including in an independent cohort. HLA-C-restricted TCR beta clonotypes specific for CMV led the ex vivo response.

The chain combines TRBV20-1 with TRBJ2-3; 8 nucleotides agree with TRBD2. This clonotype was obtained from a human donor in good health (CMV status not recorded). Some clones in this sample may be carry-over from other donors' samples. Specimen: PBMCs. The CDR3 region is CSARVSSGFPDTQYF. The CDR3 bases are TGCAGTGCTAGAGTTTCTAGCGGGTTTCCAGATACGCAGTATTTT.